Sequencing of this T cell receptor (beta chain) was carried out in a study of OX40 agonist ivuxolimab in advanced cancers. This clone was picked up a small number of times. As yet, its antigen is unknown. Study results and limitations: Doses of 0.1 to 3.0 mg/kg were accompanied by clonal expansion of CD4+ and CD8+ blood T cells by week 6.

The length of the CDR3 is 18 residues. Trimming took 3 bases from V and 0 from J; bases not matched to a gene: 11. Germline CDR1 and CDR2: KGHSH and LQKENI. Generated by immunoSEQ multiplex PCR, the TCRdb table keeps only in-frame clones and is missing some. The repertoire holds approximately 27,000 clones, with about four fifths as singletons. This chain uses TRBV18 with TRBJ2-3; 8 bases agree with TRBD2. The origin of this receptor is an adult with an advanced solid tumor such as melanoma, head and neck, liver or kidney cancer. This specimen consisted of CD4+ or CD8+ T cells sorted from blood, obtained in a trial of the OX40 agonist ivuxolimab. This chain's CDR3 is CASSPTGGLSFSTDTQYF. CDR3 coding DNA: TGTGCCAGCTCACCTACGGGGGGGCTTTCCTTTAGCACAGATACGCAGTATTTT. Based on the CDR3 plus reference TRBV18 and TRBJ2-3, the full variable domain is NAGVMQNPRHLVRRRGQEARLRCSPMKGHSHVYWYRQLPEEGLKFMVYLQKENIIDESGMPKERFSAEFPKEGPSILRIQQVVRGDSAAYFCASSPTGGLSFSTDTQYFGPGTRLTVL.